A selection of T cell receptor beta chains follows, all from one sample in a study of radiation and T cells in renal cell carcinoma. Measured with immunoSEQ multiplex PCR; TCRdb has only the in-frame clones, and not every one. The sample yields around 130,000 clones, more than 75% seen once. The sample was blood, taken from a patient whose treatment included radiotherapy and nephrectomy. The receptors stem from a woman in her sixties or seventies with renal cell carcinoma. The CDR3 runs from the conserved cysteine through the conserved F or W. Size values are once, few and many counts, or a class for expanded clones, and some rows have none.

TRBJ1-2 - TRBV10-3 CAISPVGGAGYGYTF
TRBJ1-2 - TRBV19 CASKGPNYGYTF
TRBJ2-7 - TRBV4-2 CASSQEGSSYEQYF
TRBJ2-5 - TRBV7-9 CASSSGGTAGETQYF
TRBJ1-1 - TRBV28 CASSSRDKLEAFF
TRBJ2-1 - TRBV12-5 CASGLWLAGVNEQFF
TRBJ2-3 - TRBV28 CASISGGRPDTQYF
TRBJ2-7 - TRBV19 CASSIEPQGASEQYF
TRBJ1-1 few TRBV30 CAWSAGQRTEAFF
TRBJ1-1 - TRBV27 CASSLRTADNTEAFF
TRBJ2-7 - TRBV2 CASSRDSTYEQYF
TRBJ1-3 once TRBV5-8 CASRQPPNTIYF
TRBJ1-2 few TRBV5-1 CASSSGTHNYGYTF
TRBJ1-1 once TRBV5-1 CASSLVVQGNTEAFF
TRBJ1-2 - TRBV7-9 CASSAGQGNYGYTF
TRBJ2-1 once TRBV19 CASSMGHHNEQFF
TRBJ1-2 - TRBV5-4 CASSPGGGIYGYTF
TRBJ2-7 - TRBV7-9 CASSLGGGLAFNEQYF
TRBJ2-2 few TRBV11-3 CASSLGGGLNTGELFF
TRBJ1-2 once TRBV5-1 CASSLEGQGGGYTF
TRBJ1-3 - TRBV6-1 CASSERRGSGNTIYF
TRBJ1-6 few TRBV2 CASQGVNSPLHF
TRBJ1-1 - TRBV7-9 CASSSPRQGLQNTEAFF
TRBJ2-2 - TRBV4-2 CASSQAGDTGELFF
TRBJ2-7 - TRBV2 CASSGASGYYEQYF
TRBJ1-1 few TRBV2 CASSEGGGKVPEAFF
TRBJ2-1 - TRBV4-1 CASSQPSMSDEQFF
TRBJ2-5 once TRBV23-1 CASSNSGGEETQYF
TRBJ1-4 - TRBV19 CASRRTNPDLGEKLFF
TRBJ1-1 - TRBV5-1 CASSIRTGNTEAFF
TRBJ2-1 - TRBV7-9 CASSSSGYSYNEQFF
TRBJ1-1 - TRBV6-6 CASSQKQNTEAFF
TRBJ1-1 - TRBV11-3 CASSLVLGNTEAFF
TRBJ2-7 - TRBV4-1 CASSQDWGGTYEQYF
TRBJ2-1 - TRBV1 CTSSQDRGAGGVNEQFF
TRBJ2-7 - TRBV28 CASTLHRPYF
TRBJ1-5 - TRBV27 CASSLKTGQPQHF
TRBJ1-2 few TRBV13 CASSLGRTNYGYTF
TRBJ2-7 - TRBV2 CASSARTAYEQYF
TRBJ2-5 once TRBV7-9 CASSLANSQETQYF
TRBJ1-1 - TRBV11-2 CASSLDPAGAAEAFF
TRBJ1-1 - TRBV7-2 CASSAQRNTEAFF
TRBJ1-2 - TRBV11-2 CASSFPKAGGYTF
TRBJ2-3 - TRBV27 CASSLRPRGWGADTQYF
TRBJ1-6 - TRBV7-8 CASSLELGGFSPLHF
TRBJ2-7 - TRBV19 CASSIMGTSDEQYF
TRBJ1-2 - TRBV29-1 CSALGQGINGYTF
TRBJ1-2 - TRBV6-5 CASQRQGFNYGYTF
TRBJ2-3 once TRBV9 CASSSGPGQAGTQYF
TRBJ1-1 - TRBV18 CASSPFQGDTEAFF
TRBJ2-2 - TRBV2 CASSRGLAMVEGELFF
TRBJ2-5 - TRBV5-6 CASSLTGVETQYF
TRBJ2-1 - TRBV14 CASSQASANPLREQFF
TRBJ1-4 - TRBV6-6 CASSPYNGEKLFF
TRBJ1-5 - TRBV7-2 CASSPDFNQPQHF